This T cell receptor beta chain is from a study of cytomegalovirus exposure and HLA in healthy donors. A note on this clone: Its antigen remains unidentified.

PCR used 60 Vbeta primers and 13 Jbeta primers. Sequencing used immunoSEQ multiplex PCR; TCRdb keeps in-frame clones, though not all of them. The sample shows under 200,000 clones, around 73% of them seen only once. Study observations and caveats: Several of the most significant clusters were apparently associated with common viral pathogens in a later analysis. A later analysis found most CMV-associated TCR beta chains apparently HLA-restricted. The productive fraction for most TCR beta V segments was about 87% or about 30% in an earlier analysis.

V shed 2 bases and J shed 0 bases, with 8 bases lying between them. The CDR3 is 15 residues long. Germline CDR1 and CDR2: MNHEY and SVGAGI. This rearrangement joins TRBV6-5 to TRBJ2-1; no definite D call. Sequencing used PBMCs. The receptor comes from a man between 60 and 75 years old in good health and CMV-seronegative. DNA of the CDR3: TGTGCCAGCAGTTACGAAACAAGCTCCTACAATGAGCAGTTCTTC. The encoded protein is CASSYETSSYNEQFF.